The T cell receptor beta chain under discussion was sequenced for a study of T cells in Graves' hyperthyroidism and ophthalmopathy. Regarding the study as a whole: Most clonotypes expanded in the thyroid (above 0.001) were also present in blood.

This clonotype occurred many times. Its target is not known. Amplified TCR beta CDR3 regions derived from RNA transcripts. A first-round RT-PCR of the TCR CDR3 used the HTBI primer set. TCRdb re-analysed the multiplex PCR reads in MiXCR, keeping a single row per CDR3 protein. The table records 490,000 or so distinct CDR3 sequences, 40% to 50% of them present only once. Per germline, CDR1 SGHTA and CDR2 FQGNSA. Between the trimmed V and J ends, which lost 5 bases and 3 bases, there was a span of 10 bases. There are 13 residues in the CDR3. The receptor's source is an adult woman with Graves' disease, either hyperthyroidism or ophthalmopathy (not recorded which). What was sequenced was peripheral blood or thyroid tissue (not recorded which). This chain joins TRBV7-2 and TRBJ1-1; D remains ambiguous. CDR3 bases: TGTGCCAGCAGCCCTCGGCGGTACACTGAAGCTTTCTTT. Translating gives CASSPRRYTEAFF.